This T cell receptor (beta chain) was found in a study of T-cell reconstitution after alpha-beta-depleted transplantation in children. The germline V gene has CDR1 SGHDT and CDR2 YYEEEE. The CDR3 totals 14 residues. V lost 0 bases and J 13 bases, leaving 16 bases between the germline ends. A TCRbeta library incorporating unique molecular identifiers was prepared. A single record per CDR3 protein comes from TCRdb applying MiXCR to the PCR reads. The sample shows 450,000 to 600,000 distinct CDR3 sequences, about 17% of them seen only once. Source: PBMCs from the stem cell graft donor, taken from the stem cell graft. The V and J genes are TRBV5-6 and TRBJ1-4, with a weak D call TRBD1 (6 bases). This sequence was found in a human donor who donated a stem cell graft to a child with acute lymphoblastic leukemia. CDR3 coding DNA: TGTGCCAGCAGCTTGGGGACAGCTACCGGTGGACTGTTTTTT. Translating gives CASSLGTATGGLFF.